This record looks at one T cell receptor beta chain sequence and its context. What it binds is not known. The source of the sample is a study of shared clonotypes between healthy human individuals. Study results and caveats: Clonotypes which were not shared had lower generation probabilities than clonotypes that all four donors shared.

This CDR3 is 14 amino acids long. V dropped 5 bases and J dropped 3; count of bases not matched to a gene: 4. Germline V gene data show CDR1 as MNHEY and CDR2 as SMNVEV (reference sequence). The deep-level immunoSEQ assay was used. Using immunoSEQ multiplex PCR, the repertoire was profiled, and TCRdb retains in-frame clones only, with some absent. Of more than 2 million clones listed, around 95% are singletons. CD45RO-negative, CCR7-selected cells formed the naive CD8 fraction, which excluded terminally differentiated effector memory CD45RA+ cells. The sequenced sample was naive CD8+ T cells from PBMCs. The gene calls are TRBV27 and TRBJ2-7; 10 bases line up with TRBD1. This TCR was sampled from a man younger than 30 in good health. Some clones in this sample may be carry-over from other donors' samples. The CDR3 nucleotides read TGTGCCAGCAGTATTCGGACAGGGGGCTACGAGCAGTACTTC. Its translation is CASSIRTGGYEQYF.